Listed here are 31 T cell receptor beta chains from one sample, sequenced in a study of T cells in localized non-small cell lung cancer. Sequencing used immunoSEQ multiplex PCR; TCRdb keeps in-frame clones, though not all of them. The sample has more than 800 clones, about a fifth seen once. This material consisted of normal lung tissue next to the tumor, taken before any cancer treatment. These receptors were collected from a male donor older than 55 with stage III squamous cell lung carcinoma.

This clone was seen a few times. The chain uses TRBV11-1 and TRBJ1-5, with 7 positions matching TRBD1. The CDR3 loop spans 15 amino acids. Per germline, CDR1 SGHAT and CDR2 FQDESV (reference sequence). V lost 5 bases, J lost 1 base, and 5 bases stayed unmatched. CDR3: CASSLGQTSNQPQHF. The CDR3 DNA reads as TGTGCCAGCAGCCTGGGACAGACAAGCAATCAGCCCCAGCATTTT.

V is TRBV19 and J is TRBJ1-2; D may be TRBD1 (6 bases). Trimming took 6 bases from V and 4 from J, leaving 15 bases between them. CDR3 length: 14 residues. Germline lookup yields CDR1 LNHDA and CDR2 SQIVND (reference sequence). The CDR3 protein is CASRTRRGIYGYTF. The CDR3 bases are TGTGCCAGTAGGACCCGTAGGGGGATCTATGGCTACACCTTC.

This chain links TRBV23-1 with TRBJ2-5; possibly TRBD1 for D (5 bases). TRBV23-1 is an open reading frame whose function is uncertain. There are 15 residues in the CDR3. Trimming pared 6 bases from V and 4 bases from J, leaving 18 bases between. The CDR3 nucleotides read TGCGCCAGCAGCCAGAACGCCAGGGTATCAGAGACCCAGTACTTC. Its protein is CASSQNARVSETQYF.

The genes are TRBV18 and TRBJ2-4; 8 nucleotides line up with TRBD1. This CDR3 has 16 amino acids. Germline V gene sequence: CDR1 KGHSH, CDR2 LQKENI. Losses at the gene ends were 5 bases for V and 4 bases for J; bases not matched to a gene: 10. The CDR3 DNA follows: TGTGCCAGCTCATCAACAGGGGGAGGAGGGAAAAACATTCAGTACTTC. Protein sequence: CASSSTGGGGKNIQYF.

V and J are TRBV18 and TRBJ2-3, with 7 bases matching TRBD2. The CDR3 spans 17 residues. V lost 5 bases to trimming and J lost 4 bases; unmatched junction nucleotides: 15. Germline V lookup: CDR1 KGHSH, CDR2 LQKENI. The CDR3 protein is CASSSSTSTFTPDTQYF. The CDR3 DNA reads TGTGCCAGCTCATCCTCGACTAGCACCTTCACCCCAGATACGCAGTATTTT.

This clone appeared a few times. The chain is built from TRBV11-3 and TRBJ1-3, with unresolved D. Germline CDR1 SGHNT, CDR2 YENEEA. Trimming shortened V by 5 bases and J by 0 bases, and 11 bases separated the two germline ends. This CDR3 spans 15 amino acids. In nucleotides, the CDR3 is TGTGCCAGCAGCCCCGAACGGATCTCTGGAAACACCATATATTTT. Amino acids: CASSPERISGNTIYF. Using reference TRBV11-3 and TRBJ1-3 for the parts outside the CDR3, the full variable domain is EAGVVQSPRYKIIEKKQPVAFWCNPISGHNTLYWYLQNLGQGPELLIRYENEEAVDDSQLPKDRFSAERLKGVDSTLKIQPAELGDSAVYLCASSPERISGNTIYFGEGSWLTVV.

This clone is deemed large. The chain employs TRBV6-8 and TRBJ1-1; tentative D call: TRBD1 (5 bases). Per the germline V gene, CDR1 is MNHGY and CDR2 is SAAAGT. Deletions cut 8 bases from V and 0 bases from J, with 10 bases between. This CDR3 has 13 residues. CDR3: CASLDRMNTEAFF. CDR3 DNA sequence: TGTGCCAGCTTAGACAGAATGAACACTGAAGCTTTCTTT.

This clone was picked up a small number of times. CDR3 loop: CASSLVRPVDEQFF. CDR3 nucleotide sequence: TGTGCCAGCAGTTTAGTTAGGCCGGTGGATGAGCAGTTCTTC. This sequence joins TRBV6-8 and TRBJ2-1, with D unresolved. There are 14 residues in the CDR3. Trimming removed 4 bases at V and 8 bases at J, with 15 bases between. The germline V gene has CDR1 MNHGY and CDR2 SAAAGT.

By frequency in the sample, this clone is medium-sized. The V and J genes are TRBV7-2 and TRBJ1-1, with D hard to call. Trimming took off 3 bases at V and 4 bases at J, with 9 bases between the two ends. The CDR3 totals 13 residues. Germline lookup yields CDR1 SGHTA and CDR2 FQGNSA. The CDR3 sequence is CASSFYGSTEAFF. DNA of the CDR3: TGTGCCAGCAGCTTCTACGGAAGCACTGAAGCTTTCTTT.

This clone has more than one count but fewer than ten. The chain uses TRBV6-8 and TRBJ1-2; TRBD1 matches 7 bases. Germline V gives CDR1 MNHGY, CDR2 SAAAGT. The CDR3 runs to 16 residues. Trimming at V came to 6 bases and at J to 1 base, leaving 11 bases not matched to a gene. CDR3 sequence reads: CASSERQTGNNYGYTF. The CDR3 DNA reads TGTGCCAGCAGCGAACGACAGACAGGGAATAACTATGGCTACACCTTC.

This clone was detected a few times. This rearrangement joins TRBV11-3 to TRBJ2-5, with D perhaps matching TRBD1 or TRBD2 (6 bases each). V was trimmed by 3 bases and J by 5 bases, leaving 16 bases between them. Germline assignment: CDR1 SGHNT and CDR2 YENEEA. CDR3 size: 15 residues. The CDR3 spells CASSLGWGAGETQYF. The CDR3, as DNA: TGTGCCAGCAGCTTGGGCTGGGGGGCAGGGGAGACCCAGTACTTC.

This rearrangement joins TRBV6-8 to TRBJ2-7; 12 nucleotides agree with TRBD1. V trimming: 7 bases; J trimming: 9 bases; junction bases outside the gene matches: 10. This CDR3 contains 14 residues. Germline V CDR1 and CDR2: MNHGY, SAAAGT. The CDR3 nucleotides read TGTGCCAGCACCTACCGGGACAGGGGGCTTGTGCAGTACTTC. This gives the protein CASTYRDRGLVQYF.

This clone was detected a few times. The rearrangement uses TRBV6-8 and TRBJ2-7; maybe TRBD1 (6 bases). This CDR3 is 14 amino acids long. CDR1 and CDR2 from the germline V gene are MNHGY and SAAAGT. V dropped 6 bases and J dropped 3 bases, with 15 bases sitting between them. CDR3 in amino acids: CASRTGPRDYEQYF. CDR3 coding DNA: TGTGCCAGCAGGACAGGCCCGCGAGACTACGAGCAGTACTTC.

The CDR3 loop reads CASSPTGFGTEAFF. The CDR3 DNA follows: TGTGCCAGCTCACCGACAGGGTTTGGTACTGAAGCTTTCTTT. The chain joins TRBV18 to TRBJ1-1; 7 bases align to TRBD1. CDR1 is KGHSH and CDR2 is LQKENI in the germline V gene. The CDR3 spans 14 residues. V gave up 3 bases and J gave up 5 bases; unmatched junction bases: 6.

The CDR3 here is CASSPGQLMNTEAFF. The CDR3 DNA reads as TGTGCCAGCAGTCCTGGACAGCTCATGAACACTGAAGCTTTCTTT. The chain links TRBV28 to TRBJ1-1, with D maybe TRBD1 (6 bases). The germline V gene encodes CDR1 MDHEN and CDR2 SYDVKM. Trimming stripped 5 bases from V and 0 bases from J, with 13 bases between. The CDR3 totals 15 residues.

The table lists this clone with a few counts. The chain carries TRBV6-8 and TRBJ1-2, with D hard to call. CDR3 length equals 15 residues. CDR1 and CDR2 (germline): MNHGY, SAAAGT. Trimming left V 5 bases short and J 4 bases short, with 17 bases between. CDR3 bases: TGTGCCAGCAGTGAGGACGGACCGAGGCCCTATGGCTACACCTTC. Protein sequence: CASSEDGPRPYGYTF.

The count of this clone is one. This sequence joins TRBV19 and TRBJ1-1, with a weak D call TRBD1 (5 bases). The CDR3 spans 15 residues. Germline V lookup: CDR1 LNHDA, CDR2 SQIVND (reference sequence). V was clipped by 3 bases and J by 0 bases, with 11 bases between them. CDR3 nucleotides: TGTGCCAGTAGTATTGAGGGGCTGATGAACACTGAAGCTTTCTTT. It encodes CASSIEGLMNTEAFF.

In this sample, this clone is medium-sized. V and J are TRBV11-3 and TRBJ2-7; D is possibly TRBD1 (6 bases). The V gene lost 5 bases and the J gene lost 2 bases, with 13 bases spanning the gap. CDR3 length: 14 amino acids. In germline, CDR1 is SGHNT, CDR2 YENEEA. The DNA of the CDR3 is TGTGCCAGCAGCCTACAGGGTAATCCCTACGAGCAGTACTTC. It codes for CASSLQGNPYEQYF.

This chain uses TRBV28 with TRBJ1-2; 9 bases are a match to TRBD1. The CDR3 extends over 15 amino acids. The V gene end was trimmed by 5 bases and the J gene end by 3 bases; junction bases not matched to a gene: 7. Germline CDR1 reads MDHEN; CDR2 reads SYDVKM. The CDR3 bases are TGTGCCAGCAGTAACCGGGACAGGGCGGACTATGGCTACACCTTC. It codes for CASSNRDRADYGYTF.

The chain recombines TRBV11-3 with TRBJ2-1, with D possibly being TRBD2 (5 bases). This CDR3 is 17 amino acids long. Germline CDR1 is SGHNT and CDR2 is YENEEA. Between the trimmed V and J ends, which lost 1 base and 2 bases, there was a span of 15 bases. The CDR3 coding sequence is TGTGCCAGCAGCTTAGTTCCGGGATTCACAACCTACAATGAGCAGTTCTTC. This sequence encodes CASSLVPGFTTYNEQFF.

The rearrangement joins TRBV28 to TRBJ1-4; tentatively, D is TRBD1 (6 bases). Germline V CDR1 and CDR2: MDHEN, SYDVKM. The CDR3 runs 13 residues. V was clipped by 7 bases and J by 4 bases, with 10 bases between them. The CDR3 DNA reads TGTGCCAGCATTGACAGGAATAATGAAAAACTGTTTTTT. Translated, it gives CASIDRNNEKLFF.

There are a few counts of this clone. This sequence joins TRBV11-3 and TRBJ2-4, with D possibly TRBD2 on 6 matching bases. The CDR3 consists of 14 residues. With 3 bases removed from V and 8 bases from J, the gap between germline ends came to 14 bases. Looked up from germline, CDR1 is SGHNT and CDR2 is YENEEA. In nucleotides, the CDR3 is TGTGCCAGCAGCTTGGGACTCGATATCGACATTCAGTACTTC. Amino acid sequence: CASSLGLDIDIQYF.

This clone was found a few times. V gene TRBV7-5 combines with J gene TRBJ2-6. TRBV7-5 is described as a pseudogene. CDR3 length: 15 amino acids. This chain's CDR3 is CASSLEGSGANVLTF. Written as DNA, the CDR3 is TGTGCCAGCAGCTTGGAAGGTTCTGGGGCCAACGTCCTGACTTTC.

This clone was detected only a few times. The rearrangement links TRBV6-8 to TRBJ1-2; TRBD1 matches at 9 bases. The CDR3 runs to 15 residues. Germline CDR1 MNHGY, CDR2 SAAAGT. V lost 6 bases and J lost 6; bases outside the gene matches: 11. The CDR3 here is CASRGRTGGIDGYTF. Here the CDR3 DNA reads TGTGCCAGCAGGGGTCGTACAGGGGGCATCGATGGCTACACCTTC.

Only a few counts were recorded for this clone. The chain carries TRBV11-3 and TRBJ2-1; possible D gene TRBD2, 6 bases. This CDR3 spans 14 amino acids. CDR1 is SGHNT, CDR2 YENEEA, per germline. Trimming cost V 7 bases and J 0 bases, with 10 bases left between them. The CDR3 bases are TGTGCCAGCAATATGGGGGGCTCCTACAATGAGCAGTTCTTC. It specifies CASNMGGSYNEQFF.

This clone was picked up one time. The chain employs TRBV18 and TRBJ2-5; the match to TRBD1 covers 9 bases. CDR3 length: 16 amino acids. The germline gives CDR1 KGHSH, CDR2 LQKENI. V gave up 1 base and J gave up 5 bases; unmatched junction bases: 8. The CDR3 region has the DNA TGTGCCAGCTCACCACTACCCGGGACAGGGTCGGAGACCCAGTACTTC. Translation gives CASSPLPGTGSETQYF.

This clone was detected only a few times. The chain joins TRBV11-3 to TRBJ1-4; possibly TRBD1 for D (5 bases). Germline-derived CDR1 and CDR2 are SGHNT and YENEEA. CDR3 size: 15 residues. V was clipped by 5 bases and J by 2 bases, with 12 bases between them. The CDR3: CASSQEGTTNEKLFF. CDR3 nucleotide sequence: TGTGCCAGCAGCCAGGAGGGGACCACTAATGAAAAACTGTTTTTT.

In its sample, this clone was seen a few times. The gene calls are TRBV9 and TRBJ1-3; D gene unclear. The length of the CDR3 is 16 residues. CDR1 SGDLS and CDR2 YYNGEE come from the germline V gene. The V end was cut by 0 bases, the J end by 0 bases, with 10 bases between. The CDR3 DNA follows: TGTGCCAGCAGCGTAGGGGGAGTGAACTCTGGAAACACCATATATTTT. It is translated as CASSVGGVNSGNTIYF.

The rearrangement joins TRBV19 to TRBJ1-4, with D unresolved. CDR1 and CDR2 (germline): LNHDA, SQIVND (reference sequence). The CDR3 is 14 amino acids. Trimming shortened V by 0 bases and J by 0 bases, and 2 bases separated the two germline ends. CDR3 region: CASSIEATNEKLFF. CDR3 DNA: TGTGCCAGTAGTATAGAGGCAACTAATGAAAAACTGTTTTTT.

The chain employs TRBV5-1 and TRBJ2-1, with 7 bases fitting TRBD1. This CDR3 contains 14 residues. CDR1 is SGHRS, CDR2 YFSETQ, per germline. V gave up 10 bases and J gave up 2 bases; unmatched junction bases: 9. For the CDR3, the DNA is TGCGCCTCGGCACCGGGACAGACCTACAATGAGCAGTTCTTC. It yields the protein CASAPGQTYNEQFF. Complete variable domain (other parts from reference TRBV5-1 and TRBJ2-1): KAGVTQTPRYLIKTRGQQVTLSCSPISGHRSVSWYQQTPGQGLQFLFEYFSETQRNKGNFPGRFSGRQFSNSRSEMNVSTLELGDSALYLCASAPGQTYNEQFFGPGTRLTVL.

As to this clone: At one boundary the junction diverges from the germline segment, which might be a read error. V gene TRBV10-3 combines with J gene TRBJ2-3; 10 bases are a match to TRBD2. The CDR3 is 13 amino acids. Looked up from germline, CDR1 is ENHRY and CDR2 is SYGVKD. DNA of the CDR3: TGTGCCATCAGTGAGGATGAGCGGGGGGGTCGAAATTTT. This translates into CAISEDERGGRNF.